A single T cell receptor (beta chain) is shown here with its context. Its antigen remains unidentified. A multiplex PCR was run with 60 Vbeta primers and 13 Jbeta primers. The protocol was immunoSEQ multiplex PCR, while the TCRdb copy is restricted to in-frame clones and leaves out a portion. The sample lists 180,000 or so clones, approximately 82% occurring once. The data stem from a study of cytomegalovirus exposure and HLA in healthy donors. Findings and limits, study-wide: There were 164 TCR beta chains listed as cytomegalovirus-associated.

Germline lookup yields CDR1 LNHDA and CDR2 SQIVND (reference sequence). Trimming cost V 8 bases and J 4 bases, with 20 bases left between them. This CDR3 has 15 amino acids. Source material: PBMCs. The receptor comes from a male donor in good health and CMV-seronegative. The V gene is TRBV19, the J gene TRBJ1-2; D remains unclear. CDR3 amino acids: CASHGMRLLGYGYTF. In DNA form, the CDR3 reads TGTGCCAGTCACGGGATGCGACTACTAGGCTATGGCTACACCTTC.